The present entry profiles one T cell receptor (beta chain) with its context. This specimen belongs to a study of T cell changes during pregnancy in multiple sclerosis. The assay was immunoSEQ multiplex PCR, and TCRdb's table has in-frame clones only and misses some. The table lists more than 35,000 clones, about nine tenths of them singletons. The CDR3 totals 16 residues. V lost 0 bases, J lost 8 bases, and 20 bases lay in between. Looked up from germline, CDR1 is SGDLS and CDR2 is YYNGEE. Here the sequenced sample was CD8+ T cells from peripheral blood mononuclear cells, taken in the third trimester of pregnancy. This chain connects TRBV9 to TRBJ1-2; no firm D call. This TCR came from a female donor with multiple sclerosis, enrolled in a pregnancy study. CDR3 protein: CASSVVGGSSSLGYTF. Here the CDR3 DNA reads TGTGCCAGCAGCGTAGTAGGTGGCAGTTCATCACTAGGCTACACCTTC.